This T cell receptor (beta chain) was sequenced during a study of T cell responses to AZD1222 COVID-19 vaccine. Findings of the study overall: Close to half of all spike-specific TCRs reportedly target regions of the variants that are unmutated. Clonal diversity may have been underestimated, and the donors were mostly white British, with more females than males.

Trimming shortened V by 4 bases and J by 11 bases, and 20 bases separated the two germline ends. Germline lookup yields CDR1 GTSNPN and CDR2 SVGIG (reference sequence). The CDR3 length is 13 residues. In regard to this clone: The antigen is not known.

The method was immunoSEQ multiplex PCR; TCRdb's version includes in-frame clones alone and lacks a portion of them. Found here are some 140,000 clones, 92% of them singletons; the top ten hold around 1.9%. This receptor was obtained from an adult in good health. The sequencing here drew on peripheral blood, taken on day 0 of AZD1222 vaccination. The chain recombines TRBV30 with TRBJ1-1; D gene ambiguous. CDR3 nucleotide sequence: TGTGCCTGGAACCCCCCACCGGCCACCCCTGCTTTCTTT. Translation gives CAWNPPPATPAFF.